This is a list of T cell receptor beta chains from one sample in a study of cytomegalovirus exposure and HLA in healthy donors. Sequencing used immunoSEQ multiplex PCR; TCRdb keeps in-frame clones, though not all of them. The repertoire consists of approximately 110,000 clones, with approximately 70% occurring once and the leading ten covering approximately 8%. Sequencing was carried out using PBMCs. The source is a man aged 35 to 55 in good health and CMV-seronegative. The CDR3 runs from the conserved cysteine through the conserved F or W. D genes are given only for firm matches. The size entry is marked missing in some rows and otherwise reads once, few, many or a size class.

j_gene	d_gene	v_gene	abundance	CDR3aa	CDR3nt
TRBJ2-5	TRBD2	TRBV9	.	CASSPGGGAGETQYF	TGTGCCAGCAGCCCTGGCGGGGGGGCCGGGGAGACCCAGTACTTC
TRBJ1-6	TRBD1	TRBV11-1	.	CASSWTGGNSPLHF	TGTGCCAGCAGCTGGACAGGGGGGAATTCACCCCTCCACTTT
TRBJ1-2	TRBD1	TRBV2	.	CASSEVGQVYGYTF	TGTGCCAGCAGTGAAGTGGGACAGGTCTATGGCTACACCTTC
TRBJ1-5	TRBD1	TRBV19	.	CASSINGQGARGNQPQHF	TGTGCCAGTAGTATTAACGGACAGGGGGCAAGGGGCAATCAGCCCCAGCATTTT
TRBJ2-7	.	TRBV5-5	.	CASSFPGEVGEQYF	TGTGCCAGCAGCTTCCCGGGGGAAGTGGGGGAGCAGTACTTC
TRBJ1-2	.	TRBV28	.	CASSLMRAYGYTF	TGTGCCAGCAGTTTAATGAGGGCCTATGGCTACACCTTC
TRBJ2-7	.	TRBV4-3	few	CASSQALSDYEQYF	TGCGCCAGCAGCCAAGCGCTCAGCGACTACGAGCAGTACTTC
TRBJ1-4	.	TRBV11-2	few	CASSLVGAREKLFF	TGTGCCAGCAGCTTAGTGGGGGCGCGGGAAAAACTGTTTTTT
TRBJ1-6	.	TRBV28	.	CASSPGQTPNSPLHF	TGTGCCAGCAGTCCAGGACAGACTCCTAATTCACCCCTCCACTTT
TRBJ2-7	TRBD1	TRBV5-4	.	CASSSTGADYEQYF	TGTGCCAGCAGCTCCACAGGGGCGGATTACGAGCAGTACTTC
TRBJ2-7	TRBD1	TRBV18	.	CASSPLAQRQGASYEQYF	TGTGCCAGCTCACCACTCGCTCAGCGACAGGGGGCCTCCTACGAGCAGTACTTC
TRBJ2-7	TRBD2	TRBV19	.	CATLGSPTSGGYEQYF	TGTGCCACCCTGGGCTCCCCTACTAGCGGGGGATACGAGCAGTACTTC
TRBJ2-3	.	TRBV4-3	once	CASSPSLPTHPDTQYF	TGCGCCAGCAGCCCGTCCCTCCCGACACATCCTGATACGCAGTATTTT
TRBJ2-3	.	TRBV6-6	few	CASSLHGLTDTQYF	TGTGCCAGCAGTCTTCACGGACTCACAGATACGCAGTATTTT
TRBJ2-3	.	TRBV19	.	CASSSRGSTDTQYF	TGTGCCAGTAGTTCCAGGGGCTCCACAGATACGCAGTATTTT
TRBJ2-2	TRBD1	TRBV11-3	.	CASSGSGTGDTGELFF	TGTGCCAGCAGCGGTTCCGGGACAGGGGACACCGGGGAGCTGTTTTTT
TRBJ2-1	TRBD2	TRBV19	.	CASSIELAPYNEQFF	TGTGCCAGTAGTATTGAACTAGCGCCCTACAATGAGCAGTTCTTC
TRBJ1-1	.	TRBV18	.	CASSPKGSNTEAFF	TGTGCCAGCTCACCTAAGGGGTCAAACACTGAAGCTTTCTTT
TRBJ1-1	.	TRBV27	once	CASSLNRGGQTEAFF	TGTGCCAGCAGTCTTAATAGGGGCGGACAAACTGAAGCTTTCTTT
TRBJ2-1	.	TRBV6-1	.	CASRAGSARYNEQFF	TGTGCCAGCCGGGCCGGGAGCGCCCGCTACAATGAGCAGTTCTTC
TRBJ1-1	.	TRBV5-1	.	CASSAEVAPEAFF	TGCGCCAGCAGCGCGGAAGTGGCACCTGAAGCTTTCTTT
TRBJ2-1	.	TRBV9	.	CASSEQGPHEQFF	TGTGCCAGCAGCGAACAGGGACCACATGAGCAGTTCTTC